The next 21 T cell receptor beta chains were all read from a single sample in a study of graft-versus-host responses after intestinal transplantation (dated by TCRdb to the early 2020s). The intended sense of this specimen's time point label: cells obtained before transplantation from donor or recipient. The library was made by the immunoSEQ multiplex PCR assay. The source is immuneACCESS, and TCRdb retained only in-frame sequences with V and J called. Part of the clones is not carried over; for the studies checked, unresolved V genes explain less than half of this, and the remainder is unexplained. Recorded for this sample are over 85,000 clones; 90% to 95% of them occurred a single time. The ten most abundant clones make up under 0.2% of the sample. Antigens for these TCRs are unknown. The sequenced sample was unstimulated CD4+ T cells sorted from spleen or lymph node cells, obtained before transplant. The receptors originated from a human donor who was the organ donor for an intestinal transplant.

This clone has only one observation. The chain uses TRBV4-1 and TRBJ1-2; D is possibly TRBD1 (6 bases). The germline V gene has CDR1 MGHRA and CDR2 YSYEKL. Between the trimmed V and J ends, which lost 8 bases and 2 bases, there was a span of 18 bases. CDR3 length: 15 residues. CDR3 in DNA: TGCGCCAGCCAACCCCAGGGGCCTTCAAACTATGGCTACACCTTC. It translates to CASQPQGPSNYGYTF.

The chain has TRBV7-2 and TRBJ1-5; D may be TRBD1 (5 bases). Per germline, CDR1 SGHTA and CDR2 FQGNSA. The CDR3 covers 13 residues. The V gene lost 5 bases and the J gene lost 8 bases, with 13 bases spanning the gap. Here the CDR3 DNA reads TGTGCCAGCAGCGTTGACAGCCTTAAGCCCCAGCATTTT. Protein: CASSVDSLKPQHF.

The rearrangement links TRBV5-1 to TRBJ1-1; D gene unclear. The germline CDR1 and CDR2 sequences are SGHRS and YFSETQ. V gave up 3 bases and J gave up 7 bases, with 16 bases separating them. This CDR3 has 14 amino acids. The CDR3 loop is CASSSAQSAGEAFF. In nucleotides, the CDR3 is TGCGCCAGCAGCTCGGCACAGAGTGCGGGTGAAGCTTTCTTT. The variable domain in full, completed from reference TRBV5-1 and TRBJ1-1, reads KAGVTQTPRYLIKTRGQQVTLSCSPISGHRSVSWYQQTPGQGLQFLFEYFSETQRNKGNFPGRFSGRQFSNSRSEMNVSTLELGDSALYLCASSSAQSAGEAFFGQGTRLTVV.

CDR3: CASSDRGPAGELFF. CDR3 in DNA: TGTGCCAGCAGCGACAGGGGGCCTGCCGGGGAGCTGTTTTTT. The chain combines TRBV5-4 with TRBJ2-2, with 10 bases that match TRBD1. The length of the CDR3 is 14 residues. Germline lookup yields CDR1 SGHNT and CDR2 YYREEE (reference sequence). V lost 4 bases to trimming and J lost 6 bases; unmatched junction nucleotides: 3. Together with reference TRBV5-4 and TRBJ2-2, the CDR3 gives the full variable domain: ETGVTQSPTHLIKTRGQQVTLRCSSQSGHNTVSWYQQALGQGPQFIFQYYREEENGRGNFPPRFSGLQFPNYSSELNVNALELDDSALYLCASSDRGPAGELFFGEGSRLTVL.

Written as DNA, the CDR3 is TGTGCCAGCAGCCAAGGGGACAGGGTAACTAATGAAAAACTGTTTTTT. Translated: CASSQGDRVTNEKLFF. The V and J genes are TRBV4-2 and TRBJ1-4; 9 nucleotides align to TRBD1. Germline V lookup: CDR1 LGHNA, CDR2 YNFKEQ. There are 16 residues in the CDR3. J lost 1 base, V lost 1 base, and 1 base had no gene match.

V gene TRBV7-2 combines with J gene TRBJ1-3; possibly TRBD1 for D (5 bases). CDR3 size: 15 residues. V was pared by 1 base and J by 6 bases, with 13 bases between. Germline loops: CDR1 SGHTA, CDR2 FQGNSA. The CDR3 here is CASSLGGQGPNTIYF. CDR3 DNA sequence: TGTGCCAGCAGCTTAGGTGGGCAGGGCCCAAACACCATATATTTT.

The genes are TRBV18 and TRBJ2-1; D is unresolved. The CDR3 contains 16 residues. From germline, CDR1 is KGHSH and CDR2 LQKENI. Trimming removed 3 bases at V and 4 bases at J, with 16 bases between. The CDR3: CASSPLPTELYNEQFF. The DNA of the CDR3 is TGTGCCAGCTCACCCCTCCCGACGGAACTATACAATGAGCAGTTCTTC.

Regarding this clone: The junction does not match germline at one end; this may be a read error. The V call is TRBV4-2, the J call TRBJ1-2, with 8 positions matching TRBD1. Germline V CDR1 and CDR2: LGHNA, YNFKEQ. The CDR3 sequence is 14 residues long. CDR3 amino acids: CASGQGGQDYGYTF. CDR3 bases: TGTGCCAGCGGCCAAGGGGGACAGGATTATGGCTACACCTTC.

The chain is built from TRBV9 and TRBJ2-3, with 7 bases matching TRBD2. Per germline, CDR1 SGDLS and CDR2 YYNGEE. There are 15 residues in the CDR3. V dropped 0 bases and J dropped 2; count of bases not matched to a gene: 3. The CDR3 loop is CASSVGSGATDTQYF. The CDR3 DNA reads TGTGCCAGCAGCGTAGGGAGCGGGGCCACAGATACGCAGTATTTT.

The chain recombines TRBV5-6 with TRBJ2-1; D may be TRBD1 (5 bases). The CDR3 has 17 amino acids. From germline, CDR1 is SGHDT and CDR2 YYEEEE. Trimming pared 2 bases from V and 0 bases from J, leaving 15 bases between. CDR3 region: CASSFLQGLYSYNEQFF. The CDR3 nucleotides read TGTGCCAGCAGCTTTCTTCAGGGCCTATACTCCTACAATGAGCAGTTCTTC.

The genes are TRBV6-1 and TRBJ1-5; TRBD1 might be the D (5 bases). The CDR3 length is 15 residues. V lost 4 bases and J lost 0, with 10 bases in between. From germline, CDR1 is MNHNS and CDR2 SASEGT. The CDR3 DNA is TGTGCCAGCAGTGGGTACAGGAATAGCAATCAGCCCCAGCATTTT. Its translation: CASSGYRNSNQPQHF.

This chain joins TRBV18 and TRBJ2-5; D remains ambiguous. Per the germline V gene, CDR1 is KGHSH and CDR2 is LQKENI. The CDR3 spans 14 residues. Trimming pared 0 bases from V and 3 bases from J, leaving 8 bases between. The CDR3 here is CASSPPTVKETQYF. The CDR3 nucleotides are TGTGCCAGCTCACCACCTACGGTAAAAGAGACCCAGTACTTC.

CDR3 sequence reads: CASSLTGNTEAFF. The CDR3 nucleotides are TGTGCCAGCAGCTTAACGGGCAACACTGAAGCTTTCTTT. The V gene is TRBV7-3, the J gene TRBJ1-1; D remains ambiguous. Deletions cut 0 bases from V and 2 bases from J, with 4 bases between. This CDR3 has 13 amino acids. CDR1 is SGHTA, CDR2 FQGTGA, per germline.

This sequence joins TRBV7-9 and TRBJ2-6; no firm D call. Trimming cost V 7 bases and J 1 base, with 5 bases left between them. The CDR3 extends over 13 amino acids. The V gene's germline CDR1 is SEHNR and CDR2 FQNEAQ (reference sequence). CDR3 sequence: CASTISGANVLTF. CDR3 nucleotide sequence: TGTGCCAGCACCATTTCTGGGGCCAACGTCCTGACTTTC.

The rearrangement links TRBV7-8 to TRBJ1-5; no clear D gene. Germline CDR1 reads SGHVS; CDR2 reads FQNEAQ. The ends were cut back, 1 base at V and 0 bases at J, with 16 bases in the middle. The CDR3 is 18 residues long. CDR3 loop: CASSLGSRPVYSNQPQHF. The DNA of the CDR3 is TGTGCCAGCAGCTTAGGGAGCCGACCGGTGTATAGCAATCAGCCCCAGCATTTT.

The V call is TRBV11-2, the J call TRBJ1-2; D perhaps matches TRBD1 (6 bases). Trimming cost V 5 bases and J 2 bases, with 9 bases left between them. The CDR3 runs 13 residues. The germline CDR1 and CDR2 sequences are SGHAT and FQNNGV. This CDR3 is CASSLGQNYGYTF. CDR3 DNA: TGTGCCAGCAGCCTGGGACAAAACTATGGCTACACCTTC.

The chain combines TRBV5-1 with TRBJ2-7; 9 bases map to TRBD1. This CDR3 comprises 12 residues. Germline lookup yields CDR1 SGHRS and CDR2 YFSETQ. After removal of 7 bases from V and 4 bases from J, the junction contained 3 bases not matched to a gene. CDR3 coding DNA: TGCGCCAGCGGGGGACAGGGATACGAGCAGTACTTC. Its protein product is CASGGQGYEQYF.

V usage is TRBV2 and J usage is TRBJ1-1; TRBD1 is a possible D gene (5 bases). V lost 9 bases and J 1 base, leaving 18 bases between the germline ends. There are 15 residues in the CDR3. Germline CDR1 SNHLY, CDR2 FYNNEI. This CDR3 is CASTQDGRRNTEAFF. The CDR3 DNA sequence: TGTGCCAGTACACAGGACGGGAGACGGAACACTGAAGCTTTCTTT.

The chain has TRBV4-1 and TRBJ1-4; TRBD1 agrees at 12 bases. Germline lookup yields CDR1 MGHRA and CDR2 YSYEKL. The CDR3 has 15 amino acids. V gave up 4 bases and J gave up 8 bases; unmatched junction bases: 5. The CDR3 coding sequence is TGCGCCAGCAGCCCGATCGGGACAGGGGGCGAAAAACTGTTTTTT. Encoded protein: CASSPIGTGGEKLFF.

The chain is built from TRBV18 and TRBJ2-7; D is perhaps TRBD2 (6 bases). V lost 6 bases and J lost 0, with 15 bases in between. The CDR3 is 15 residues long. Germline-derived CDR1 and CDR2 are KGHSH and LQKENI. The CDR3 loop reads CASSPSGGSSYEQYF. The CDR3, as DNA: TGTGCCAGCTCCCCGTCTGGGGGGAGCTCCTACGAGCAGTACTTC.

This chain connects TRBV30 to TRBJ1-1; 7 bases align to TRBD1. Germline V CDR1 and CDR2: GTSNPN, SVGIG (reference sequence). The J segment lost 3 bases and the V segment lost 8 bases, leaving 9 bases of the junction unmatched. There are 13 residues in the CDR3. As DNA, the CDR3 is TGTGCCCGGACTCGACAGGGATACACTGAAGCTTTCTTT. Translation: CARTRQGYTEAFF.